The entry below describes one T cell receptor beta chain. The antigen remains undetermined. Germline CDR1 reads LNHDA; CDR2 reads SQIVND (reference sequence). Trimming cost V 7 bases and J 0 bases, with 16 bases left between them. The CDR3 extends over 16 amino acids. The primer mix had 60 Vbeta and 13 Jbeta primers. Assay: immunoSEQ multiplex PCR; the TCRdb copy retains only in-frame clones and omits some. This table has about 140,000 clones, around 80% appearing once. These data are taken from a study of cytomegalovirus exposure and HLA in healthy donors. Study observations and caveats: TCR beta V- and J-gene trimming, according to a later analysis, was linked to a missense DCLRE1C variant.

The V gene is TRBV19, the J gene TRBJ1-5; unclear D gene. The source material was PBMCs. The sequence was collected from a man younger than 35 in good health and CMV-seropositive. In DNA form, the CDR3 reads TGTGCCAGTACCCCATACCCCGGGGATAGCAATCAGCCCCAGCATTTT. Residues: CASTPYPGDSNQPQHF. The whole variable domain, remainder taken from reference TRBV19 and TRBJ1-5, is DGGITQSPKYLFRKEGQNVTLSCEQNLNHDAMYWYRQDPGQGLRLIYYSQIVNDFQKGDIAEGYSVSREKKESFPLTVTSAQKNPTAFYLCASTPYPGDSNQPQHFGDGTRLSIL.